Described below is a single T cell receptor (beta chain) sequence and its context. Here immunoSEQ multiplex PCR was the method, and the copy in TCRdb shows in-frame clones only, minus some. Altogether about 710,000 clones are present, about 80% being singletons, with the ten largest covering about 1.8%. CDR3 size: 14 residues. The V gene end was trimmed by 8 bases and the J gene end by 4 bases; junction bases not matched to a gene: 12. Germline assignment: CDR1 SQVTM and CDR2 ANQGSEA. This entry comes from a study of shared clonotypes between healthy human individuals. J is TRBJ2-5 and V is TRBV29-1; 8 bases line up with TRBD2. Material for sequencing was memory CD4+ T cells sorted from blood. Subset denoted: CD45RA-negative fraction. This TCR was recovered from a woman in her twenties or thirties in good health. CDR3 nucleotides: TGCAGCATCAGCAGCGGGAGTTCTGGAGAGACCCAGTACTTC. Its translation is CSISSGSSGETQYF.